This record looks at one T cell receptor beta chain sequence and its context. Participants came from fewer than 25 US areas, aged roughly 18 to 90 years. The source of the sample is a study of blood T cell repertoires in COVID-19. Study background: Sample material is recorded as cDNA or gDNA derived from T cells, B-cell-depleted T cells, or PBMCs.

Under the authors' procedure: Estimated nucleated cell counts came from reference gene primer amplification. Only in-frame clones appear in the TCRdb table, and some are missing; sequencing was by immunoSEQ multiplex PCR. That table is the source of V, J and clone size, and D and trimming were worked out from the DNA. The sample consists of about 480,000 clones, 70% to 90% of them appearing once. V lost 6 bases, J lost 5 bases, and 12 bases stayed unmatched. CDR3 length: 15 residues. Germline CDR1 is MNHEY and CDR2 is SMNVEV (reference sequence). Sequences were obtained from PBMCs or T cells enriched from blood (not recorded which). The chain uses TRBV27 and TRBJ2-5; 7 nucleotides match TRBD2. The TCR originated in a woman between 35 and 50 years old who had recovered from COVID-19. CDR3 DNA sequence: TGTGCCAGCAGCATGCCGGGGAGGGGACTGGAGACCCAGTACTTC. Translation gives CASSMPGRGLETQYF.